This TCR beta chain was sequenced during a study of blood T cell repertoires in COVID-19. At the level of the study: Acute-phase and convalescent COVID-19 samples originated in the United States, Italy and Spain. PBMCs, B-cell-depleted T cells, or T cells were the source of the cDNA or gDNA that made up the material.

Germline assignment: CDR1 ENHRY and CDR2 SYGVKD. Trimming cost V 4 bases and J 8 bases; bases outside gene matches: 7. CDR3 length equals 14 residues. Per the authors' pipeline: It was from reference gene primer amplification that nucleated cell counts were estimated. The method was immunoSEQ multiplex PCR; TCRdb's version includes in-frame clones alone and lacks a portion of them. The D gene and trimming were derived from the DNA, and the V and J assignments and clone size from that table. The sample consists of around 150,000 clones, about 93% of them appearing once. The sequence derives from a woman in her forties or fifties with acute or convalescent COVID-19. Source material: peripheral blood. This rearrangement joins TRBV10-3 to TRBJ1-4; 7 positions match TRBD1. The CDR3 DNA is TGTGCCATCAGTGCCCGCTTAGGGGGCGAAAAACTGTTTTTT. It yields the protein CAISARLGGEKLFF.